One sample yielded the 5 T cell receptor beta chains listed below, sequenced in a study of T cells after posttransplantation cyclophosphamide. Clones were read by immunoSEQ multiplex PCR, and TCRdb kept only the in-frame ones, dropping some. The sample presents some 31,000 clones, none singletons. Specimen: PBMCs. These TCRs come from a woman in her twenties or thirties in good health and a related stem cell transplant donor.

The chain links TRBV15 to TRBJ2-7; weak D call: TRBD1 (6 bases). Germline V gene lookup returns CDR1 LNHNV and CDR2 YYDKDF (reference sequence). The length of the CDR3 is 16 residues. V was clipped by 0 bases and J by 2 bases, with 14 bases between them. The CDR3 protein is CATSRDSTGHTYEQYF. The CDR3 coding sequence is TGTGCCACCAGCAGAGACTCAACGGGACACACCTACGAGCAGTACTTC. Based on the CDR3 plus reference TRBV15 and TRBJ2-7, the full variable domain is DAMVIQNPRYQVTQFGKPVTLSCSQTLNHNVMYWYQQKSSQAPKLLFHYYDKDFNNEADTPDNFQSRRPNTSFCFLDIRSPGLGDTAMYLCATSRDSTGHTYEQYFGPGTRLTVT.

This clone was recorded at least ten times. The chain links TRBV16 to TRBJ2-3, with D unclear. V dropped 0 bases and J dropped 2 bases, with 15 bases sitting between them. The CDR3 runs 17 residues. Per the germline V gene, CDR1 is KGHSY and CDR2 is FQNENV. The CDR3 is CASSQSRSALLTDTQYF. DNA of the CDR3: TGTGCCAGCAGCCAATCGCGGTCCGCCCTCCTCACAGATACGCAGTATTTT.

This clone has ten or more counts. The chain recombines TRBV6-1 with TRBJ2-7; D might be TRBD2 (6 bases). V lost 2 bases and J 6 bases, leaving 17 bases between the germline ends. This CDR3 is 15 amino acids long. Per germline, CDR1 MNHNS and CDR2 SASEGT. The chain's CDR3 is CASSEPRDLPLEQYF. As DNA, the CDR3 is TGTGCCAGCAGTGAACCCCGGGACTTACCCCTCGAGCAGTACTTC.

This clone has ten or more counts. V gene TRBV5-1 combines with J gene TRBJ2-3; TRBD2 aligns across 7 bases. This CDR3 comprises 14 residues. The J segment lost 3 bases and the V segment lost 7 bases, leaving 8 bases of the junction unmatched. Germline loops: CDR1 SGHRS, CDR2 YFSETQ. The chain's CDR3 is CASGAGMETDTQYF. CDR3 DNA: TGCGCCAGCGGAGCGGGGATGGAAACAGATACGCAGTATTTT.

This clone appeared many times. The V call is TRBV5-1, the J call TRBJ2-5, with TRBD2 identical over 8 bases. Germline-derived CDR1 and CDR2 are SGHRS and YFSETQ. Unmatched junction bases numbered 8, after V lost 6 bases and J lost 1 base. The CDR3 contains 15 residues. The CDR3 loop is CASKSSGVFQETQYF. The CDR3 region has the DNA TGCGCCAGCAAAAGTAGCGGGGTTTTCCAAGAGACCCAGTACTTC.